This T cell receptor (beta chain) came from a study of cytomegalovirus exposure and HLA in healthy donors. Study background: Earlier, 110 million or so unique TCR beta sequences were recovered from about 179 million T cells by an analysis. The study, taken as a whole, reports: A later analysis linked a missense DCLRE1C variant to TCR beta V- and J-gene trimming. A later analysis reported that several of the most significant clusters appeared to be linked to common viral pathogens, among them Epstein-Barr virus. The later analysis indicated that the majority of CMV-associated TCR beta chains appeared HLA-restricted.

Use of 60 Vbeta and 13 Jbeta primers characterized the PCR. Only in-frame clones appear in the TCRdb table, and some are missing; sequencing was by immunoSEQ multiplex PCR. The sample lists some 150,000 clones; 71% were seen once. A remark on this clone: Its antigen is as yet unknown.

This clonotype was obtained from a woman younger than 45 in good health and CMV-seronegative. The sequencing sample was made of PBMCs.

The CDR3 is CASSLEGQDYEQYF. DNA of the CDR3: TGTGCCAGCAGTTTAGAAGGACAGGACTACGAGCAGTACTTC. This rearrangement joins TRBV27 to TRBJ2-7, with 7 bases matching TRBD1. Germline CDR1 reads MNHEY; CDR2 reads SMNVEV (reference sequence). This CDR3 has 14 residues. V lost 2 bases, J lost 3 bases, and 4 bases stayed unmatched.